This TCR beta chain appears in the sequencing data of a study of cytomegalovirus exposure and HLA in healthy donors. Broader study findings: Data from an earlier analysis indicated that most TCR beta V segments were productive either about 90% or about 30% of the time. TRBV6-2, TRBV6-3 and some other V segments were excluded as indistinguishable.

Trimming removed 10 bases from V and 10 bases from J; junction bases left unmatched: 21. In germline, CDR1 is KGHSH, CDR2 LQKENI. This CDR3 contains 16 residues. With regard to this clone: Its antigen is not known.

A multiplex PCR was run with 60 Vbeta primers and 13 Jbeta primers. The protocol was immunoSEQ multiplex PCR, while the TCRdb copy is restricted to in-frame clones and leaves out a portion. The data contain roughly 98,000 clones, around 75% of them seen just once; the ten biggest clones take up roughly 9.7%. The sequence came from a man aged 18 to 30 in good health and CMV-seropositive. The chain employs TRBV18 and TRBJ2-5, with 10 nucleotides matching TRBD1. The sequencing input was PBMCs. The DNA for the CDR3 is TGTGCCACCTCCCCACTCCGGGACAGGGGACTAGAAGTCCAGTACTTC. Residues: CATSPLRDRGLEVQYF.